This T cell receptor beta chain appears in the sequencing data of a study of blood T cell repertoires in COVID-19. Across the study: COVID-19 samples collected from the United States, Italy and Spain covered acute and convalescent phases. From T cells, B-cell-depleted T cells, or PBMCs came the material, which was cDNA or gDNA.

The CDR3 runs 16 residues. V shed 3 bases and J shed 2 bases, with 16 bases lying between them. The germline V gene has CDR1 SGHRS and CDR2 YFSETQ. Patients in Seattle were enrolled during active infection, then followed longitudinally. Authors' analysis steps: Researchers report that nucleated cell counts were estimated from reference gene primer amplification. The table came from immunoSEQ multiplex PCR; TCRdb's copy has only in-frame clones and leaves some out. V, J and clone size reflect that table, while D and trimming were determined from the DNA. The table shows approximately 500,000 clones, with about 89% occurring only once.

Sequencing used peripheral blood. This clonotype was sampled from a woman aged 45-60 years with COVID-19, enrolled during active disease. This sequence joins TRBV5-1 and TRBJ2-3; D is uncertain. The CDR3 loop is CASSSAPVVSTDTQYF. The DNA of the CDR3 is TGCGCCAGCAGCTCAGCGCCGGTAGTTTCCACAGATACGCAGTATTTT.